The sequence of this T cell receptor (beta chain) was determined in a study of OX40 agonist ivuxolimab in advanced cancers. Whole-study context: Patients with hepatocellular carcinoma, melanoma, renal cell or head and neck cancer made up the dose-escalation patients. Antecedent anti-PD-1, anti-PD-L1 or anti-CTLA-4 therapy was permissible, with 35% to 40% having received some.

The method was immunoSEQ multiplex PCR; TCRdb's version includes in-frame clones alone and lacks a portion of them. This sample yields roughly 61,000 clones, of which less than 90% are seen a single time; about 0.6% belongs to the top ten. Overall study results and limits: Antigen specificity of clonally expanded peripheral T cells was not established. Relative to CD4+, CD8+ T cells held more expanded clones on average.

The CDR3 is made up of 18 amino acids. For this clone: Its antigen is not identified.

This chain connects TRBV12-1 to TRBJ1-2; the D call in the table, TRBD1, was not verified against the DNA. TRBV12-1 corresponds to a pseudogene. The origin of this receptor is an adult with an advanced solid tumor such as melanoma, head and neck, liver or kidney cancer. The input for sequencing was CD4+ or CD8+ T cells sorted from blood, taken in a trial of the OX40 agonist ivuxolimab. CDR3 loop: CASSPPADERRTNYGYTF. In DNA, the CDR3 is TGTGCCAGCAGCCCTCCGGCGGATGAACGCAGGACAAACTATGGCTACACCTTC.